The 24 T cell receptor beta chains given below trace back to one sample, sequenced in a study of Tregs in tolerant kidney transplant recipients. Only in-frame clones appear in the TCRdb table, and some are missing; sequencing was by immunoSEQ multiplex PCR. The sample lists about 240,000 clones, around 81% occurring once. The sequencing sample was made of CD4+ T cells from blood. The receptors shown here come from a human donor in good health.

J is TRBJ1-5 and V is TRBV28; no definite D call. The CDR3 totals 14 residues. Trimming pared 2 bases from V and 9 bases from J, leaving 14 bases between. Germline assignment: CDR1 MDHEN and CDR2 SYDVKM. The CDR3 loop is CASSLDMSVRPQHF. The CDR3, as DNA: TGTGCCAGCAGTTTAGACATGTCGGTGAGGCCCCAGCATTTT.

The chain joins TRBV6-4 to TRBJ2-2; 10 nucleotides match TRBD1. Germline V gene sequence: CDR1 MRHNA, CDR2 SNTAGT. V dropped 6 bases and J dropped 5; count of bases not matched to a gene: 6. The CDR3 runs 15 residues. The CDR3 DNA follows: TGTGCCAGCAGACCCGGGACAGGGGAGACCGGGGAGCTGTTTTTT. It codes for CASRPGTGETGELFF.

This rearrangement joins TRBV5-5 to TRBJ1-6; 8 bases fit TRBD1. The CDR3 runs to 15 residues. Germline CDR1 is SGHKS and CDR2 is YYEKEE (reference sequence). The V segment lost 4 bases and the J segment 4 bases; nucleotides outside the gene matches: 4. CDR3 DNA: TGTGCCAGCAGCGCACGGGACAGGTATAATTCACCCCTCCACTTT. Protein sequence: CASSARDRYNSPLHF.

This CDR3 is CAISEASPGRERGTQYF. CDR3 bases: TGTGCCATCAGTGAGGCCAGCCCCGGGCGGGAGAGGGGGACCCAGTACTTC. V is TRBV10-3 and J is TRBJ2-5, with 7 bases matching TRBD2. CDR3 length: 17 residues. J was trimmed by 7 bases and V by 2 bases; bases with no gene match: 16. Germline CDR1 reads ENHRY; CDR2 reads SYGVKD.

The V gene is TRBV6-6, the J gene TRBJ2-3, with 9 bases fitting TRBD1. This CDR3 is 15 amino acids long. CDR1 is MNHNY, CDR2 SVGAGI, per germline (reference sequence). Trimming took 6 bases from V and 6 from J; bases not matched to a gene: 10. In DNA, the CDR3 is TGTGCCAGCAGGGCCGGGACAGGGAGGTTTGATACGCAGTATTTT. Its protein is CASRAGTGRFDTQYF.

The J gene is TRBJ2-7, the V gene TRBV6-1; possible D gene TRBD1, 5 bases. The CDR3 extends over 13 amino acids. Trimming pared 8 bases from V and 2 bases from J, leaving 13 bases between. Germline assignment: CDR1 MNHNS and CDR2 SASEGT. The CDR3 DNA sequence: TGTGCCAGCTACAGGTCCTACCCCTACGAGCAGTACTTC. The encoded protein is CASYRSYPYEQYF.

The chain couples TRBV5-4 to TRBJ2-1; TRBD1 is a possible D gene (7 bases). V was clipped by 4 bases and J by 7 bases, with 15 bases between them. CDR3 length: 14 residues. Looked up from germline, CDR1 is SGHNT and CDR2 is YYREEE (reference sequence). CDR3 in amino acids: CASSPEGRGNEQFF. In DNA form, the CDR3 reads TGTGCCAGCAGCCCGGAGGGCAGGGGGAATGAGCAGTTCTTC.

The CDR3 region is CASSQGGSGNTIYF. CDR3 nucleotide sequence: TGTGCCAGCAGTCAGGGGGGCTCTGGAAACACCATATATTTT. The rearrangement links TRBV2 to TRBJ1-3, with 7 bases fitting TRBD1. Germline assignment: CDR1 SNHLY and CDR2 FYNNEI. CDR3 length: 14 amino acids. V lost 5 bases and J lost 0; bases outside the gene matches: 1.

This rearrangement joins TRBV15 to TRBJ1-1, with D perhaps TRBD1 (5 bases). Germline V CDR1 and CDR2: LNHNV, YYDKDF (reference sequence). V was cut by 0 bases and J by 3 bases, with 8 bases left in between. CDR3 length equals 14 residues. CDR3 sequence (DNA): TGTGCCACCAGCAGAGATCCAGGGCACACTGAAGCTTTCTTT. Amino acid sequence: CATSRDPGHTEAFF. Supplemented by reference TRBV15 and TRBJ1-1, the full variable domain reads DAMVIQNPRYQVTQFGKPVTLSCSQTLNHNVMYWYQQKSSQAPKLLFHYYDKDFNNEADTPDNFQSRRPNTSFCFLDIRSPGLGDTAMYLCATSRDPGHTEAFFGQGTRLTVV.

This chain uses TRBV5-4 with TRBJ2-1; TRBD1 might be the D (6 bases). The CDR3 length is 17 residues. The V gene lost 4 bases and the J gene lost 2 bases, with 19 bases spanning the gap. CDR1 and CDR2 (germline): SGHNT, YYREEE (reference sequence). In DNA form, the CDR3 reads TGTGCCAGCAGCCCGTTGACTGGTAGGGACACCTACAATGAGCAGTTCTTC. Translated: CASSPLTGRDTYNEQFF.

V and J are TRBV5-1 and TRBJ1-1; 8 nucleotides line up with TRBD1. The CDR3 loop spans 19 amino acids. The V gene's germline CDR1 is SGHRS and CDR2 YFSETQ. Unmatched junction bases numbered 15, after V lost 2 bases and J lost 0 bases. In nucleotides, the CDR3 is TGCGCCAGCAGCTTATTTCCCCGGACAGGGCCTCTCATGAACACTGAAGCTTTCTTT. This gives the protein CASSLFPRTGPLMNTEAFF.

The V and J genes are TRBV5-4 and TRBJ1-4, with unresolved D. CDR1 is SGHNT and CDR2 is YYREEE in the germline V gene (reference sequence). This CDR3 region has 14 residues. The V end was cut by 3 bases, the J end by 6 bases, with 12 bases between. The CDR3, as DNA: TGTGCCAGCAGCTCGGCTGCCGGGGATGAAAAACTGTTTTTT. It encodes CASSSAAGDEKLFF.

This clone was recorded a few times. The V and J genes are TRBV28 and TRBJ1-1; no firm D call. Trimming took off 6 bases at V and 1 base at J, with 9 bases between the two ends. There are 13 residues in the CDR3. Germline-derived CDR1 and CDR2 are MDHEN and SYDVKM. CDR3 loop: CASRPLANTEAFF. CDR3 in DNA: TGTGCCAGCAGACCCCTAGCGAACACTGAAGCTTTCTTT.

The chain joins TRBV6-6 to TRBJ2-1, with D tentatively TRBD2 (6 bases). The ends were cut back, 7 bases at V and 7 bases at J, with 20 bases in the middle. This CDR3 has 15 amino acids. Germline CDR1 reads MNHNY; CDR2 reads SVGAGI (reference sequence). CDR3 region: CASKAEGLSYNEQFF. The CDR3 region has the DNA TGTGCCAGCAAGGCGGAGGGCCTATCGTATAATGAGCAGTTCTTC.

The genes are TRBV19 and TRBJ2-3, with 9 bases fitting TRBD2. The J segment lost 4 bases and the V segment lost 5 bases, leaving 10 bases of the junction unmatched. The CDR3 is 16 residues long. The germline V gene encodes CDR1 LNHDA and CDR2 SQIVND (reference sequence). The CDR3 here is CASSRAAGGRADTQYF. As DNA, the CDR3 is TGTGCCAGTAGTCGGGCCGCGGGGGGGCGGGCAGATACGCAGTATTTT.

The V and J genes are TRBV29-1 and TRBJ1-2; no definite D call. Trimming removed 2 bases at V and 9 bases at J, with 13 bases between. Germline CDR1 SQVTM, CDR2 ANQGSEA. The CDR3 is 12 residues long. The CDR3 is CSVESVPMSYTF. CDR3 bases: TGCAGCGTTGAATCCGTACCTATGAGCTACACCTTC.

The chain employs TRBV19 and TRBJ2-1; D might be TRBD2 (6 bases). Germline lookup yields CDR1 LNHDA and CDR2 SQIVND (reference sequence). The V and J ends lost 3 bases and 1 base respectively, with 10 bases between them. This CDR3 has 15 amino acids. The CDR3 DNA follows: TGTGCCAGTAGTATTAGCGGATTTTCCTACAATGAGCAGTTCTTC. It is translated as CASSISGFSYNEQFF. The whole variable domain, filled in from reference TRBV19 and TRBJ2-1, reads DGGITQSPKYLFRKEGQNVTLSCEQNLNHDAMYWYRQDPGQGLRLIYYSQIVNDFQKGDIAEGYSVSREKKESFPLTVTSAQKNPTAFYLCASSISGFSYNEQFFGPGTRLTVL.

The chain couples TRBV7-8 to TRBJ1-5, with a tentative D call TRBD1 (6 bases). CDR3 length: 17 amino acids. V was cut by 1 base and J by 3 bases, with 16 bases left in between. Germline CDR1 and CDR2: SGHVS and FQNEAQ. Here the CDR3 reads CASSLVGGGGDNQPQHF. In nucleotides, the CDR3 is TGTGCCAGCAGCTTAGTAGGGGGTGGCGGGGACAATCAGCCCCAGCATTTT.

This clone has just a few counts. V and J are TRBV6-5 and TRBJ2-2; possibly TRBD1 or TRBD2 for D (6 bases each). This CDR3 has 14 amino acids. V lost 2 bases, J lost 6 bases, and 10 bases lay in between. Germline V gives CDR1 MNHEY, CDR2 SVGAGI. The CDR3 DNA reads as TGTGCCAGCAGTTACGGAGGGGGTCCCGGGGAGCTGTTTTTT. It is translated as CASSYGGGPGELFF.

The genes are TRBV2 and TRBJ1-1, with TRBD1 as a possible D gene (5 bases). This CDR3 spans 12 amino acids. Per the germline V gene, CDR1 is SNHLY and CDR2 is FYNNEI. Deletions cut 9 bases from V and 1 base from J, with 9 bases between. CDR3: CASGTGNTEAFF. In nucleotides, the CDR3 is TGTGCCAGTGGGACCGGGAACACTGAAGCTTTCTTT.

The CDR3 protein is CASSLGGLQAFSGNTIYF. Written as DNA, the CDR3 is TGCGCCAGCAGCTTGGGGGGCCTACAGGCCTTCTCTGGAAACACCATATATTTT. V is TRBV5-1 and J is TRBJ1-3, with D tentatively TRBD1 (5 bases). This CDR3 is built from 18 residues. Germline V gives CDR1 SGHRS, CDR2 YFSETQ. The V and J ends lost 0 bases and 0 bases respectively, with 16 bases between them.

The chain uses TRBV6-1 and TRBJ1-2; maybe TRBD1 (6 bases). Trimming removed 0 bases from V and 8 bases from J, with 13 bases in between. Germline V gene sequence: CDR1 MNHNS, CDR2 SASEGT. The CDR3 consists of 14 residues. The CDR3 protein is CASSEALRGAGYTF. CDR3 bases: TGTGCCAGCAGTGAAGCGCTTCGGGGGGCAGGCTACACCTTC.

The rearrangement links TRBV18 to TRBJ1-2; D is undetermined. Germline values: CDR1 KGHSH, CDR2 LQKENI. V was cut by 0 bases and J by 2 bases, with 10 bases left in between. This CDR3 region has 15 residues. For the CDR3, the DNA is TGTGCCAGCTCACCACCGGGAGGGTTGAACTATGGCTACACCTTC. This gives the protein CASSPPGGLNYGYTF.

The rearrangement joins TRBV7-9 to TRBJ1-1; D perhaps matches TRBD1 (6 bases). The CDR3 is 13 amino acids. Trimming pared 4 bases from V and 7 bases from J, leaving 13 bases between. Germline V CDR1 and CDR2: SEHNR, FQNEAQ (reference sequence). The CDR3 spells CASSSQGMGEAFF. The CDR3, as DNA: TGTGCCAGCAGCTCACAGGGTATGGGTGAAGCTTTCTTT. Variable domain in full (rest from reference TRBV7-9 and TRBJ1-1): DTGVSQNPRHKITKRGQNVTFRCDPISEHNRLYWYRQTLGQGPEFLTYFQNEAQLEKSRLLSDRFSAERPKGSFSTLEIQRTEQGDSAMYLCASSSQGMGEAFFGQGTRLTVV.